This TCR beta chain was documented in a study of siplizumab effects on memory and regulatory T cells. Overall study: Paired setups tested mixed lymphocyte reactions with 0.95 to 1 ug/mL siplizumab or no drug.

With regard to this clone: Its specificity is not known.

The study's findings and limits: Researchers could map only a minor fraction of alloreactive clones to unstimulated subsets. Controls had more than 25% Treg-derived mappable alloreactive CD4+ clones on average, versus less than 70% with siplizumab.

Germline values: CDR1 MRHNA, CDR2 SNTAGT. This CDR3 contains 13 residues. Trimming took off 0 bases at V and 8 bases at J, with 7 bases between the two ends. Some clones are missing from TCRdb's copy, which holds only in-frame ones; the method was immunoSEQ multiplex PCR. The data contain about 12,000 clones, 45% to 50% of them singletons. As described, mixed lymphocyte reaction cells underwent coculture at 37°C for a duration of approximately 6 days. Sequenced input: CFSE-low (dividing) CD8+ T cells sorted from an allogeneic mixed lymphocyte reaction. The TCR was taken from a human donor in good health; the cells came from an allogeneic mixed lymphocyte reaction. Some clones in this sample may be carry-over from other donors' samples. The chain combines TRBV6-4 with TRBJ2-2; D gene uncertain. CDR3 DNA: TGTGCCAGCAGTGACTCAAACGTTGGGGAGCTGTTTTTT. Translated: CASSDSNVGELFF.